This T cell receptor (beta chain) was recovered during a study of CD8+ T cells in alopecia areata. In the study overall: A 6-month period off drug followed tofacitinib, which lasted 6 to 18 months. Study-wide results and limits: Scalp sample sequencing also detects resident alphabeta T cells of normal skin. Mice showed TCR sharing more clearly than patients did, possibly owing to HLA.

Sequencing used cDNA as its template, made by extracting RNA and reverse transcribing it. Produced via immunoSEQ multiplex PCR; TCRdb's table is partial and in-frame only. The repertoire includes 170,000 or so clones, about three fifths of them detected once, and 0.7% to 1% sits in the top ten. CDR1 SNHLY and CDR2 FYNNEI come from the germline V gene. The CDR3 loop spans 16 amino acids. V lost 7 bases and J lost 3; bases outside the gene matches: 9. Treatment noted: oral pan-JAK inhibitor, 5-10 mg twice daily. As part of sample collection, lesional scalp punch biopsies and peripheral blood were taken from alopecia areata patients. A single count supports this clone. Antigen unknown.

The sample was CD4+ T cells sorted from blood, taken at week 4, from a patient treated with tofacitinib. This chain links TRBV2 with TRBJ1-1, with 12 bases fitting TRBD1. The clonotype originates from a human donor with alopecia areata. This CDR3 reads CASIGTGGFADTEAFF. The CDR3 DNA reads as TGTGCCAGCATAGGGACAGGGGGCTTTGCGGACACTGAAGCTTTCTTT.